Following are 17 T cell receptor beta chains from one sample sequenced in a study of blood T cells in healthy people across ages. Combining a sample-barcoded 5' primer with a J-beta primer mix, a second PCR ran for 7 to 11 cycles. TCRdb analysed the 5' RACE reads with MiXCR anew, one entry per CDR3 protein. The sample contains about 1.4 million distinct CDR3 sequences, 59% of which appear only once. The sequencing input was blood. The receptors originated from a man in his late teens or twenties in good health.

The chain carries TRBV5-1 and TRBJ1-4, with D possibly matching TRBD1 (6 bases). The CDR3 loop spans 14 amino acids. With 4 bases removed from V and 6 bases from J, the gap between germline ends came to 13 bases. Germline lookup yields CDR1 SGHRS and CDR2 YFSETQ. The CDR3 loop is CASSVISGDEKLFF. The CDR3 nucleotides read TGCGCCAGCAGCGTGATCTCAGGGGATGAAAAACTGTTTTTT.

This clonotype was seen just once. V usage is TRBV29-1 and J usage is TRBJ1-5, with unresolved D. CDR1 SQVTM and CDR2 ANQGSEA come from the germline V gene. V lost 6 bases and J lost 1, with 10 bases in between. The CDR3 runs 13 residues. The DNA for the CDR3 is TGCAGCGTCCCCGGTTCCAGCAATCAGCCCCAGCATTTT. As protein: CSVPGSSNQPQHF.

The chain employs TRBV12-3 or TRBV12-4 and TRBJ2-7; D tentatively reads TRBD1 or TRBD2 (6 bases each). The CDR3 sequence is 16 residues long. The V gene lost 10 bases and the J gene lost 6 bases, with 28 bases spanning the gap. This CDR3 is CANRDSDGQAIGEQYF. CDR3 bases: TGTGCCAACAGGGACTCGGACGGGCAAGCCATCGGCGAGCAGTACTTC.

In its sample, this clonotype was seen a few times. This chain links TRBV7-6 with TRBJ2-5; a possible D gene is TRBD1 (5 bases). V shed 6 bases and J shed 1 base, with 9 bases lying between them. CDR3 size: 13 residues. Germline assignment: CDR1 SGHVS and CDR2 FNYEAQ. CDR3 coding DNA: TGTGCCAGCAGTCGACAGCCCCAAGAGACCCAGTACTTC. Translation: CASSRQPQETQYF. Together with reference TRBV7-6 and TRBJ2-5, the CDR3 gives the full variable domain: GAGVSQSPRYKVTKRGQDVALRCDPISGHVSLYWYRQALGQGPEFLTYFNYEAQQDKSGLPNDRFSAERPEGSISTLTIQRTEQRDSAMYRCASSRQPQETQYFGPGTRLLVL.

This clonotype was observed at least ten times. The CDR3 protein is CSAKRSSGGDTGELFF. In nucleotides, the CDR3 is TGCAGTGCTAAAAGGTCTAGCGGGGGGGACACCGGGGAGCTGTTTTTT. This chain links TRBV20-1 with TRBJ2-2; 12 nucleotides agree with TRBD2. The germline CDR1 and CDR2 sequences are DFQATT and SNEGSKA (reference sequence). Germline trimming cut 4 bases from V and 3 bases from J; bases unmatched to any gene: 6. The CDR3 totals 16 residues.

The V and J genes are TRBV6-6 and TRBJ2-1; 9 positions agree with TRBD2. V gave up 3 bases and J gave up 5 bases; unmatched junction bases: 5. Germline V gene data show CDR1 as MNHNY and CDR2 as SVGAGI (reference sequence). This CDR3 spans 15 amino acids. Here the CDR3 DNA reads TGTGCCAGCAGTTATTTGGGCGGGGGGGACAATGAGCAGTTCTTC. Its translation: CASSYLGGGDNEQFF.

This sequence joins TRBV29-1 and TRBJ2-1; the D gene is possibly TRBD2 (5 bases). CDR1 SQVTM and CDR2 ANQGSEA come from the germline V gene. This CDR3 has 10 amino acids. V lost 6 bases to trimming and J lost 8 bases, with 8 bases between them. CDR3 bases: TGCAGCGTGTTAGCGCATGAGCAGTTCTTC. This codes for CSVLAHEQFF.

This clonotype was picked up a small number of times. The CDR3, as DNA: TGCGCCAGCAGCTTAATTGGGACTAGCGGGAGAGAAGAGACCCAGTACTTC. Protein: CASSLIGTSGREETQYF. V and J are TRBV5-1 and TRBJ2-5, with TRBD2 matching over 14 bases. The germline gives CDR1 SGHRS, CDR2 YFSETQ. CDR3 length: 17 residues. V was clipped by 2 bases and J by 3 bases; unmatched bases: 6.

The chain employs TRBV7-2 and TRBJ2-7; 8 positions match TRBD2. Germline V gene sequence: CDR1 SGHTA, CDR2 FQGNSA. With V trimmed by 5 bases and J by 1 base, 13 bases remained unmatched. The CDR3 is made up of 17 amino acids. This chain's CDR3 is CASSSVGGRSSSYEQYF. The CDR3 bases are TGTGCCAGCAGCAGCGTAGGCGGGAGGTCGAGTTCCTACGAGCAGTACTTC.

This clonotype was observed a handful of times. This rearrangement joins TRBV24-1 to TRBJ2-2, with D uncertain. CDR3 size: 15 residues. In germline, CDR1 is KGHDR, CDR2 SFDVKD. Trimming removed 3 bases from V and 3 bases from J, with 10 bases in between. The CDR3 DNA follows: TGTGCCACCAGTGATCCAGGTCGGGACACCGGGGAGCTGTTTTTT. Encoded protein: CATSDPGRDTGELFF.

This clonotype was counted between two and nine times. J is TRBJ2-7 and V is TRBV6-1; D remains ambiguous. V was shortened by 2 bases and J by 3 bases, with 11 bases between the two germline ends. The V gene's germline CDR1 is MNHNS and CDR2 SASEGT. CDR3 size: 14 residues. The CDR3 region has the DNA TGTGCCAGCAGTGAATCGGCGGACCTCTACGAGCAGTACTTC. The encoded protein is CASSESADLYEQYF.

This chain links TRBV5-1 with TRBJ2-3; D is tentatively TRBD1 or TRBD2 (5 bases each). Germline lookup yields CDR1 SGHRS and CDR2 YFSETQ. The CDR3 spans 16 residues. The germline V and J ends were trimmed by 0 bases and 0 bases, with 11 bases remaining between them. The CDR3, as DNA: TGCGCCAGCAGCTTGGCGGGGCGAACTAGCACAGATACGCAGTATTTT. The encoded protein is CASSLAGRTSTDTQYF.

This clonotype was seen more than once but under ten times. CDR3 in amino acids: CASSFRGEDTQYF. In DNA form, the CDR3 reads TGTGCCAGCAGCTTCCGGGGTGAAGATACGCAGTATTTT. The gene calls are TRBV5-6 and TRBJ2-3; tentatively, D is TRBD2 (5 bases). Looked up from germline, CDR1 is SGHDT and CDR2 is YYEEEE. V lost 2 bases to trimming and J lost 5 bases, with 9 bases between them. This CDR3 comprises 13 residues.

This clonotype has a handful of counts. The rearrangement uses TRBV5-6 and TRBJ1-4; D not certain. Trimming stripped 3 bases from V and 4 bases from J, with 13 bases between. Per germline, CDR1 SGHDT and CDR2 YYEEEE. The CDR3 loop spans 15 amino acids. As DNA, the CDR3 is TGTGCCAGCAGCTCCTATCGACATGGTAATGAAAAACTGTTTTTT. It specifies CASSSYRHGNEKLFF.

The chain uses TRBV7-2 and TRBJ1-5; tentative D call: TRBD1 (5 bases). V dropped 0 bases and J dropped 5 bases, with 11 bases sitting between them. CDR3 length: 15 residues. Germline CDR1 reads SGHTA; CDR2 reads FQGNSA. The CDR3 DNA is TGTGCCAGCAGCTTAGCGCTCGGGGCCGATCAGCCCCAGCATTTT. Protein sequence: CASSLALGADQPQHF. Combining the CDR3 with reference TRBV7-2 and TRBJ1-5 gives the whole variable domain GAGVSQSPSNKVTEKGKDVELRCDPISGHTALYWYRQSLGQGLEFLIYFQGNSAPDKSGLPSDRFSAERTGGSVSTLTIQRTQQEDSAVYLCASSLALGADQPQHFGDGTRLSIL.

The genes are TRBV27 and TRBJ2-1; 7 bases agree with TRBD2. Germline CDR1 MNHEY, CDR2 SMNVEV (reference sequence). Trimming cost V 6 bases and J 4 bases; bases outside gene matches: 15. There are 17 residues in the CDR3. CDR3 sequence: CASSPIGLGVKYNEQFF. CDR3 in DNA: TGTGCCAGCAGCCCAATCGGACTAGGGGTAAAATACAATGAGCAGTTCTTC.

A few counts support this clonotype. This chain uses TRBV7-2 with TRBJ2-5; D might be TRBD1 or TRBD2, each matching 6 bases. The CDR3 runs to 17 residues. Germline V lookup: CDR1 SGHTA, CDR2 FQGNSA. The germline V and J ends were trimmed by 1 base and 4 bases, with 19 bases remaining between them. The DNA for the CDR3 is TGTGCCAGCAGCTTAGTGAAGAAGGGACTGGGGGCAGAGACCCAGTACTTC. Amino acid sequence: CASSLVKKGLGAETQYF.